This T cell receptor beta chain is drawn from a study of blood T cell repertoires in COVID-19. The germline V gene encodes CDR1 SGDLS and CDR2 YYNGEE. Deletions cut 0 bases from V and 5 bases from J, with 15 bases between. There are 16 residues in the CDR3. Using immunoSEQ multiplex PCR, the repertoire was profiled, and TCRdb retains in-frame clones only, with some absent. Of some 110,000 clones in the sample, approximately 90% were seen once. The chain couples TRBV9 to TRBJ2-1, with D tentatively TRBD1 (5 bases). The clonotype was recovered from a human donor in a cohort sampled during active COVID-19. Sequenced: peripheral blood. The CDR3 sequence: CASSVGWGRHDNEQFF. The DNA for the CDR3 is TGTGCCAGCAGCGTAGGATGGGGCAGGCATGACAATGAGCAGTTCTTC.